This T cell receptor (beta chain) was sequenced for a study of shared clonotypes between healthy human individuals. Turning to the study itself: CD4 naive and memory got three plates each, CD8 naive two, CD8 memory one. The study, taken as a whole, reports: Only a few donors were included, so the genetic and exposure-history diversity represented was limited.

Data came from immunoSEQ multiplex PCR; TCRdb stores just in-frame clones and leaves some out. The sample includes 2 million to 2.5 million clones, 95% of them seen just once. The CDR3 extends over 12 amino acids. V lost 7 bases and J 0 bases, leaving 7 bases between the germline ends. Germline CDR1 and CDR2: SGHAT and FQDESV (reference sequence). Healthy HIV-negative adults with no recent acute infections or vaccinations were recruited as donors. The count of this clone is one. Its antigen is not identified. The clonotype was recovered from a man aged 18 to 29 in good health. V is TRBV11-1 and J is TRBJ2-7, with D unresolved. The sample consisted of naive CD4+ T cells sorted from blood. Subset given: CD45RA+ positively selected. CDR3 amino acids: CASMGSSYEQYF. CDR3 nucleotide sequence: TGTGCCAGCATGGGCAGCTCCTACGAGCAGTACTTC.